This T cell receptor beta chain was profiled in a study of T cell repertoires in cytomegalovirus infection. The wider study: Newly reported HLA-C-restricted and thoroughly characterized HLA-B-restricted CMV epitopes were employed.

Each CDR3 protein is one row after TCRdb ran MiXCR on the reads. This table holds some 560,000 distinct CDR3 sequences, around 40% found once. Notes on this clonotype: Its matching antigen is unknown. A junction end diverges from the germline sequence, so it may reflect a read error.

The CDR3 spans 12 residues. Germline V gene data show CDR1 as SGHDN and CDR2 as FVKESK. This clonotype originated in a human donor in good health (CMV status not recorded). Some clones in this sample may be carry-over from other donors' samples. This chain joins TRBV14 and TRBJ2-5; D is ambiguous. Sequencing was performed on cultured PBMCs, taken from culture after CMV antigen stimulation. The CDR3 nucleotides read TGTGCCAGCAGCCCGGACCAAGTGACCCAGTACTTC. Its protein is CASSPDQVTQYF.